The sequence of this TCR beta chain was determined in a study of cytomegalovirus exposure and HLA in healthy donors. Study outcomes and limitations: Later genetic work tied a missense DCLRE1C variant to beta-chain V and J trimming. An ancestry cluster, one associated with Asian ancestry, reportedly showed fewer N-insertions than the approximately 670-donor mean in a later analysis. In a later analysis, DRB1 alleles had the most associated TCRs; HLA-C alleles the fewest.

As for this clone: Antigen specificity is unknown.

Vbeta (60) and Jbeta (13) primers were used in the PCR. Clones were read by immunoSEQ multiplex PCR, and TCRdb kept only the in-frame ones, dropping some. Among around 150,000 clones listed, 64% were seen once. The germline V gene has CDR1 SQVTM and CDR2 ANQGSEA. This CDR3 comprises 12 residues. V lost 2 bases to trimming and J lost 3 bases, with 7 bases between them. The sample comprised PBMCs. The J gene is TRBJ1-2, the V gene TRBV29-1; D ambiguous. The receptor comes from a woman in her 30s in good health and CMV-seropositive. For the CDR3, the DNA is TGCAGCGTTGAAAAAACAGACTATGGCTACACCTTC. Translation: CSVEKTDYGYTF.